This T cell receptor beta chain was documented in a study of OX40 agonist ivuxolimab in advanced cancers. Study-level results: In general, CD8+ T cells held more expanded clones than CD4+ did, on average.

The repertoire was sequenced with immunoSEQ multiplex PCR; TCRdb's copy has only in-frame clones and lacks some. The sample lists 70,000 to 80,000 clones; around 94% were seen once. The J segment lost 5 bases and the V segment lost 4 bases, leaving 9 bases of the junction unmatched. The CDR3 sequence is 16 residues long. CDR1 LGHNA and CDR2 YNFKEQ come from the germline V gene. Remarks on this clone: Its antigen is not identified.

The sequencing used CD4+ or CD8+ T cells sorted from blood, collected in a trial of the OX40 agonist ivuxolimab. This sequence joins TRBV4-2 and TRBJ1-5; 9 bases map to TRBD1. This receptor was taken from an adult with an advanced solid tumor such as melanoma, head and neck, liver or kidney cancer. CDR3 nucleotides: TGTGCCAGCAGCCCCGTGGGACAGGGACCGGATCAGCCCCAGCATTTT. Translation gives CASSPVGQGPDQPQHF.